This T cell receptor beta chain was recorded in a study of shared clonotypes between healthy human individuals. Study at large: There were three CD4 naive, three CD4 memory, two CD8 naive and one CD8 memory plates per donor.

Per the germline V gene, CDR1 is MNHEY and CDR2 is SVGAGI. The CDR3 extends over 14 amino acids. With 3 bases clipped from V and 2 bases from J, the junction kept 3 bases outside the gene matches. To note about this clone: The same CDR3 can be traced to other DNA sequences in this sample.

Samples underwent the assay at deep level. The table came from immunoSEQ multiplex PCR; TCRdb's copy has only in-frame clones and leaves some out. The data show more than 2 million clones, with about 95% seen just once and 0.9% to 1.4% held by the top ten. Naive CD8 cells comprised CD45RO-negative, CCR7-positively selected cells, excluding terminally differentiated effector memory CD45RA+ cells. The specimen was naive CD8+ T cells sorted from blood. The clonotype comes from a man between 18 and 35 years old in good health. The J gene is TRBJ1-1, the V gene TRBV6-5; 7 nucleotides agree with TRBD1. CDR3 sequence: CASSYGTENTEAFF. For the CDR3, the DNA is TGTGCCAGCAGTTATGGGACAGAAAACACTGAAGCTTTCTTT.